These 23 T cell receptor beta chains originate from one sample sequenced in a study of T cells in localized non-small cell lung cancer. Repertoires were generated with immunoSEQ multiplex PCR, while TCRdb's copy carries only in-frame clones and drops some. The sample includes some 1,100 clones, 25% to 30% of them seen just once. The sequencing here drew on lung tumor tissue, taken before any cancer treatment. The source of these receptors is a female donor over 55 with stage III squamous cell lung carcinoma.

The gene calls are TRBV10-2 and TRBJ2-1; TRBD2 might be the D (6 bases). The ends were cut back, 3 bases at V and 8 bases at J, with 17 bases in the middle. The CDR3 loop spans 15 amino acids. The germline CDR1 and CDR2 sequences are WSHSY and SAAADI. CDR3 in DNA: TGCGCCAGCAGTGAAGGCCAACTCTCGGGGGATGAGCAGTTCTTC. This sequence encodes CASSEGQLSGDEQFF.

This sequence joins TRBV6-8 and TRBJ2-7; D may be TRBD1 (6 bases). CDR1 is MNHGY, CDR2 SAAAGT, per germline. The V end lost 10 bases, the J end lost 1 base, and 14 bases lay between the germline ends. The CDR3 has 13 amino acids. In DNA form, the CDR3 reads TGTGCCATAGCGCCGGACAGTTCCTACGAGCAGTACTTC. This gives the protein CAIAPDSSYEQYF.

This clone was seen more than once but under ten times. CDR3 in amino acids: CASSLVPGGLRETQYF. The CDR3 DNA sequence: TGTGCCAGCAGCTTAGTCCCGGGGGGCTTGCGGGAGACCCAGTACTTC. V usage is TRBV11-3 and J usage is TRBJ2-5, with D tentatively TRBD2 (7 bases). Between the trimmed V and J ends, which lost 1 base and 5 bases, there was a span of 17 bases. Per germline, CDR1 SGHNT and CDR2 YENEEA. The length of the CDR3 is 16 residues.

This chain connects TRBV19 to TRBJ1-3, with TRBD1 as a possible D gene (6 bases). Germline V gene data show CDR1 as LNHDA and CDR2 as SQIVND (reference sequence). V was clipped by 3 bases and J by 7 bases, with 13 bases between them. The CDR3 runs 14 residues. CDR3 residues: CASSIGAGVNTIYF. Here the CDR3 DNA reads TGTGCCAGTAGTATTGGAGCAGGGGTGAACACCATATATTTT.

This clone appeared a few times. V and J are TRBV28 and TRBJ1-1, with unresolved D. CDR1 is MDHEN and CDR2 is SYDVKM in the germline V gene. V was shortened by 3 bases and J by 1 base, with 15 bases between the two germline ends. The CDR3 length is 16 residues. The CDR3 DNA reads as TGTGCCAGCAGTTTTTTGGGTGGACCAGCGAACACTGAAGCTTTCTTT. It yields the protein CASSFLGGPANTEAFF.

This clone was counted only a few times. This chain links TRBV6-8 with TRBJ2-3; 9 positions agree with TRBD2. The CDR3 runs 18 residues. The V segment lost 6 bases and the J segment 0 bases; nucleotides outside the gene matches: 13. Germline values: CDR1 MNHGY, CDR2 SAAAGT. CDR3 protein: CASSLRSRLAGSTDTQYF. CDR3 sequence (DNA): TGTGCCAGCAGCCTACGCTCCCGTCTAGCGGGGAGCACAGATACGCAGTATTTT.

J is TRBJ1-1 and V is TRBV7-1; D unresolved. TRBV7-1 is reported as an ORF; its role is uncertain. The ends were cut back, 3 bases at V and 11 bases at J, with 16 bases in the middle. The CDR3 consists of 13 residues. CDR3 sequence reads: CASSSYSSHWAFF. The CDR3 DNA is TGTGCCAGCAGCTCCTATTCCAGCCATTGGGCTTTCTTT.

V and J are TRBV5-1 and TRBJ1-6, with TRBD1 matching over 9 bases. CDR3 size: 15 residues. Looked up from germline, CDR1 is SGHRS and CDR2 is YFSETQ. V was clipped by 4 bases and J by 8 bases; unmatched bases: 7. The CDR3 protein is CASSVGQGVYSPLHF. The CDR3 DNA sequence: TGCGCCAGCAGCGTGGGACAGGGAGTTTATTCACCCCTCCACTTT.

In nucleotides, the CDR3 is TGTGCCAGCAGTTTCAGGGAGGGTATGTACAATGAGCAGTTCTTC. It translates to CASSFREGMYNEQFF. The V and J genes are TRBV28 and TRBJ2-1; 7 bases are a match to TRBD2. V was pared by 3 bases and J by 4 bases, with 6 bases of the junction left unmatched. Germline values: CDR1 MDHEN, CDR2 SYDVKM. The CDR3 contains 15 residues.

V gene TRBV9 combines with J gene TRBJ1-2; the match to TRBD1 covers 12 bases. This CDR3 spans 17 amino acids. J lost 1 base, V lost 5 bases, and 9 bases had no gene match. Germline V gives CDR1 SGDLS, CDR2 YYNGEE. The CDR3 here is CASSEAGTGGGNYGYTF. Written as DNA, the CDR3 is TGTGCCAGCAGTGAAGCGGGGACAGGGGGCGGTAACTATGGCTACACCTTC.

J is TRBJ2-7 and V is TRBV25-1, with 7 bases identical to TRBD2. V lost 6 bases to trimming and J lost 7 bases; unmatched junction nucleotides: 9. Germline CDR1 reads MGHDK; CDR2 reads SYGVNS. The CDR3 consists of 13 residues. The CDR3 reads CASRLAGVSEQYF. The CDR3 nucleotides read TGTGCCAGCAGGCTCGCGGGAGTGAGTGAGCAGTACTTC.

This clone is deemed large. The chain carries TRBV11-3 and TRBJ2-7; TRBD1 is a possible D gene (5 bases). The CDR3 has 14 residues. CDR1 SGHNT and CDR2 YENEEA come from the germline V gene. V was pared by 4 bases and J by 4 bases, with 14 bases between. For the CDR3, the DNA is TGTGCCAGCAGCTCTGGCAGGGCCTTGTACGAGCAGTACTTC. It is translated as CASSSGRALYEQYF. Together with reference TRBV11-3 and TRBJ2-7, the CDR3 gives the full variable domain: EAGVVQSPRYKIIEKKQPVAFWCNPISGHNTLYWYLQNLGQGPELLIRYENEEAVDDSQLPKDRFSAERLKGVDSTLKIQPAELGDSAVYLCASSSGRALYEQYFGPGTRLTVT.

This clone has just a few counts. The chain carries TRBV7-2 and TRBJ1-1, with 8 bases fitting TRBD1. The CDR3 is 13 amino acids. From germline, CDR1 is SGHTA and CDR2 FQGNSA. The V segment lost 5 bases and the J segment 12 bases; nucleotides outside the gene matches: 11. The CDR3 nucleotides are TGTGCCAGCAGCGTACTGGGCGGACAGGGAACTTTCTTT. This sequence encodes CASSVLGGQGTFF.

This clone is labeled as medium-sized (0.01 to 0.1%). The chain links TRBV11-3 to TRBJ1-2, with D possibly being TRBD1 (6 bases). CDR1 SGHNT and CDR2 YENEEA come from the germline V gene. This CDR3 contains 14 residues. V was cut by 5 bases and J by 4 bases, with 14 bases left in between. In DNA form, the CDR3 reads TGTGCCAGCAGCCAAGCCGGGACATTCTATGGCTACACCTTC. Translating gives CASSQAGTFYGYTF.

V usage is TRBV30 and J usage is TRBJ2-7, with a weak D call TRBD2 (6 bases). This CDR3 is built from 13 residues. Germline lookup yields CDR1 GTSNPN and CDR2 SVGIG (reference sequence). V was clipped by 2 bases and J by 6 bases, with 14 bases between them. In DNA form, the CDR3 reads TGTGCCTGGAGTAAGGAGGGAACGTTCGAGCAGTACTTC. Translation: CAWSKEGTFEQYF. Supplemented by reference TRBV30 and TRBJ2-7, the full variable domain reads SQTIHQWPATLVQPVGSPLSLECTVEGTSNPNLYWYRQAAGRGLQLLFYSVGIGQISSEVPQNLSASRPQDRQFILSSKKLLLSDSGFYLCAWSKEGTFEQYFGPGTRLTVT.

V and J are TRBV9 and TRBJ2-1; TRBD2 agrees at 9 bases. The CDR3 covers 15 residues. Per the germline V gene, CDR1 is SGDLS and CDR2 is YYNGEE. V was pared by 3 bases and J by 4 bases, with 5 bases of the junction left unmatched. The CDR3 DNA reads TGTGCCAGCAGCGCCCTAGCGGGGCTTTACAATGAGCAGTTCTTC. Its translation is CASSALAGLYNEQFF.

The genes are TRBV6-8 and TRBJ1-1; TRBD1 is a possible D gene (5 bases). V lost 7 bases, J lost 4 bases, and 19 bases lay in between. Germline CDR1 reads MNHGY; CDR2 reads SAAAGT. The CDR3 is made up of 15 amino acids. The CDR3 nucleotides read TGTGCCAGCATGCCCTACGGGGCCGGGAGCACTGAAGCTTTCTTT. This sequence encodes CASMPYGAGSTEAFF.

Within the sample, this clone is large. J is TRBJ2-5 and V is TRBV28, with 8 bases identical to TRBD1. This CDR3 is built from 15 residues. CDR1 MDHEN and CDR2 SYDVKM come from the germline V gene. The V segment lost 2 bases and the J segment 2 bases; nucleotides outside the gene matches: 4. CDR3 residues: CASSLPRQGQETQYF. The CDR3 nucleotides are TGTGCCAGCAGTTTACCCCGACAGGGGCAAGAGACCCAGTACTTC.

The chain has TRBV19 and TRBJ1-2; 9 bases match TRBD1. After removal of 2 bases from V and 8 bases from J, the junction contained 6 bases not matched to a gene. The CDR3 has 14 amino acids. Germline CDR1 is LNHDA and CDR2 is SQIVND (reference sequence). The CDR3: CASSIKQGAGGYTF. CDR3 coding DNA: TGTGCCAGTAGTATAAAACAGGGGGCTGGCGGCTACACCTTC.

CDR3 in amino acids: CASRPSSGANVLTF. In DNA form, the CDR3 reads TGTGCCAGCAGACCCAGCTCTGGGGCCAACGTCCTGACTTTC. This rearrangement joins TRBV11-3 to TRBJ2-6; D unclear. Germline V lookup: CDR1 SGHNT, CDR2 YENEEA. V was cut by 6 bases and J by 0 bases, with 6 bases left in between. The CDR3 runs to 14 residues.

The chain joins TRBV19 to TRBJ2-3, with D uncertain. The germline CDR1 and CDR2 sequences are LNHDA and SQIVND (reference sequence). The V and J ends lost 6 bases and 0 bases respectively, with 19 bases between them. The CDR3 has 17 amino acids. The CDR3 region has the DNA TGTGCCAGTAGCCGCGGCGAGACGTCTGGCAGCACAGATACGCAGTATTTT. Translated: CASSRGETSGSTDTQYF.

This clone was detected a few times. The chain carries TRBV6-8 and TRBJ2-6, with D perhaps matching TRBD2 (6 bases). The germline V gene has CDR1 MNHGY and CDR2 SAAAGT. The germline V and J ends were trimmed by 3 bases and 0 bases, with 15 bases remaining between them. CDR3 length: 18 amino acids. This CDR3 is CASSYDHRDSSGANVLTF. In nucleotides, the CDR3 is TGTGCCAGCAGTTATGATCACCGGGACTCCTCTGGGGCCAACGTCCTGACTTTC.

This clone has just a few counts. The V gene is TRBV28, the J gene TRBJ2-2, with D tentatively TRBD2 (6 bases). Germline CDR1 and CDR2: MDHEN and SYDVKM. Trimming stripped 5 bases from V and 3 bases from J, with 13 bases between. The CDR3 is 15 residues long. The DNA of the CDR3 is TGTGCCAGCAGTGTCCGGGAGAGGGACACCGGGGAGCTGTTTTTT. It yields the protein CASSVRERDTGELFF.